The 13 T cell receptor beta chains reported below all come from one sample, sequenced in a study of blood T cells in healthy people across ages. Next came a second PCR, run for about 7 to 11 cycles, which used a sample-barcoded 5' primer along with a J-beta primer mix. TCRdb re-derived calls from the 5' RACE reads in MiXCR, one entry per CDR3 protein. Seen here are nearly 1 million distinct CDR3 sequences, around 54% observed once, and the top ten hold about 20%. The sequenced sample consisted of blood. The receptor source for this set is an older woman in good health.

The table lists this clonotype with a few counts. This chain joins TRBV7-9 and TRBJ1-1, with 7 bases that match TRBD1. This CDR3 region has 17 residues. Germline lookup yields CDR1 SEHNR and CDR2 FQNEAQ (reference sequence). V lost 6 bases to trimming and J lost 0 bases; unmatched junction nucleotides: 13. The CDR3 loop is CASSSRAGTALNTEAFF. CDR3 DNA: TGTGCCAGCAGTTCCCGCGCCGGGACAGCCTTGAACACTGAAGCTTTCTTT.

The chain uses TRBV5-1 and TRBJ1-4, with TRBD1 as a possible D gene (5 bases). The CDR3 is 14 residues long. Per the germline V gene, CDR1 is SGHRS and CDR2 is YFSETQ. Trimming took 4 bases from V and 5 from J, leaving 12 bases between them. CDR3 amino acids: CASSNGALNEKLFF. The CDR3, as DNA: TGCGCCAGCAGCAACGGGGCGTTAAATGAAAAACTGTTTTTT.

The V gene is TRBV6-2 or TRBV6-3, the J gene TRBJ2-4; 7 bases match TRBD1. Germline trimming cut 6 bases from V and 2 bases from J; bases unmatched to any gene: 4. CDR1 is MNHEY and CDR2 is SVGEGT in the germline V gene. The CDR3 runs to 14 residues. For the CDR3, the DNA is TGTGCCAGCAGATCACAGGGGACCAAAAACATTCAGTACTTC. Its translation is CASRSQGTKNIQYF.

The CDR3: CSAVKTGYTF. The DNA for the CDR3 is TGCAGTGCGGTTAAGACGGGCTACACCTTC. The V and J genes are TRBV20-1 and TRBJ1-2; no definite D call. V dropped 6 bases and J dropped 8 bases, with 10 bases sitting between them. The CDR3 loop spans 10 amino acids. From germline, CDR1 is DFQATT and CDR2 SNEGSKA (reference sequence).

J is TRBJ2-7 and V is TRBV6-2 or TRBV6-3; possibly TRBD1 for D (6 bases). V lost 10 bases to trimming and J lost 3 bases, with 16 bases between them. The CDR3 runs 13 residues. The germline CDR1 and CDR2 sequences are MNHEY and SVGEGT. CDR3 coding DNA: TGTGCCACAGAGGACAGAACAATCTACGAGCAGTACTTC. Its protein product is CATEDRTIYEQYF.

The V gene is TRBV10-3, the J gene TRBJ1-1; D is perhaps TRBD1 (5 bases). CDR3 length: 14 amino acids. Between the trimmed V and J ends, which lost 8 bases and 4 bases, there was a span of 17 bases. Germline assignment: CDR1 ENHRY and CDR2 SYGVKD. The CDR3: CAISSRVVGTEAFF. CDR3 sequence (DNA): TGTGCCATCTCAAGCAGGGTCGTTGGCACTGAAGCTTTCTTT.

The chain recombines TRBV20-1 with TRBJ1-5; the D is unclear. Germline V CDR1 and CDR2: DFQATT, SNEGSKA (reference sequence). This CDR3 has 14 residues. V shed 1 base and J shed 4 bases, with 11 bases lying between them. The CDR3 loop is CSARVAEPNQPQHF. Here the CDR3 DNA reads TGCAGTGCTAGAGTGGCGGAACCAAATCAGCCCCAGCATTTT.

The sample holds a few counts of this clonotype. The rearrangement joins TRBV10-3 to TRBJ2-7; TRBD1 matches 8 bases. The V gene end was trimmed by 5 bases and the J gene end by 5 bases; junction bases not matched to a gene: 2. Germline V CDR1 and CDR2: ENHRY, SYGVKD. CDR3 length equals 12 residues. The CDR3, as DNA: TGTGCCATCAGTTCAGGGGGCAACGAGCAGTACTTC. Translating it yields CAISSGGNEQYF.

The chain combines TRBV28 with TRBJ2-3; the match to TRBD1 covers 7 bases. V dropped 2 bases and J dropped 10; count of bases not matched to a gene: 3. Per the germline V gene, CDR1 is MDHEN and CDR2 is SYDVKM. The CDR3 spans 12 residues. The CDR3 loop is CASSLNRGSQYF. The CDR3 nucleotides are TGTGCCAGCAGTTTAAACAGGGGATCGCAGTATTTT.

The chain combines TRBV9 with TRBJ2-7, with TRBD2 matching over 7 bases. The DNA end favors TRBJ2-5, so the J call may be wrong. Germline-derived CDR1 and CDR2 are SGDLS and YYNGEE. This CDR3 comprises 13 residues. CDR3: CASSDKTSPTQYF. The CDR3 nucleotides are TGTGCCAGCAGCGACAAGACTAGCCCGACCCAGTACTTC.

This sequence joins TRBV24-1 and TRBJ2-3, with 11 bases fitting TRBD1. The CDR3 loop spans 15 amino acids. CDR1 is KGHDR and CDR2 is SFDVKD in the germline V gene. J gave up 3 bases and V 7 bases, and 5 bases lay outside the gene matches. CDR3 amino acids: CATRNRDRGTDTQYF. The DNA of the CDR3 is TGTGCCACCAGGAACCGGGACAGGGGGACAGATACGCAGTATTTT.

The chain employs TRBV5-1 and TRBJ2-3; 8 bases fit TRBD2. Trimming removed 0 bases from V and 5 bases from J; junction bases left unmatched: 8. This CDR3 comprises 16 residues. Germline V gene data show CDR1 as SGHRS and CDR2 as YFSETQ. CDR3 nucleotides: TGCGCCAGCAGCTTGGCCCCGGGAGGGCCCGGAGATACGCAGTATTTT. It is translated as CASSLAPGGPGDTQYF.

The V and J genes are TRBV27 and TRBJ1-2; TRBD1 matches at 9 bases. The CDR3 loop spans 17 amino acids. V gave up 3 bases and J gave up 2 bases; unmatched junction bases: 10. Per germline, CDR1 MNHEY and CDR2 SMNVEV (reference sequence). CDR3 sequence: CASSFTPGQGANYGYTF. CDR3 coding DNA: TGTGCCAGCAGTTTCACCCCGGGACAGGGTGCCAACTATGGCTACACCTTC.